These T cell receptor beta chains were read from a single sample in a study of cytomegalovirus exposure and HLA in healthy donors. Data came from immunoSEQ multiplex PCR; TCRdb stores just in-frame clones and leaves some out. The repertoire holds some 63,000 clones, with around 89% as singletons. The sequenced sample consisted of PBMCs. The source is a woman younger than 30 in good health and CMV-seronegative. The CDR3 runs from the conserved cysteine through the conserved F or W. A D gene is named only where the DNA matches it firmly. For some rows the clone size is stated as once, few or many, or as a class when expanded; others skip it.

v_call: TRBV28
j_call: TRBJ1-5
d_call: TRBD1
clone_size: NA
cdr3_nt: TGTGCCAGCAGTAAAGTAGGACAGGGAAGCAATCAGCCCCAGCATTTT
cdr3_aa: CASSKVGQGSNQPQHF

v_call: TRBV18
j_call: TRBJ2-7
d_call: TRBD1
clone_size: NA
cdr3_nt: TGTGCCAGCTCACCAGCACAGGGGGCCTACGAGCAGTACTTC
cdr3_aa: CASSPAQGAYEQYF

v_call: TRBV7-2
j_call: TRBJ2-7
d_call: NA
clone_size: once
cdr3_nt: TGTGCCAGCAGCTTAAATTCTAACAGGGTCTACGAGCAGTACTTC
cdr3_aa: CASSLNSNRVYEQYF

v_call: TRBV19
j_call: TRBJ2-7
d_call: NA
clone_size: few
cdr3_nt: TGTGCCAGTAGTATTAAAGGGGCCTACGAGCAGTACTTC
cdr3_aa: CASSIKGAYEQYF

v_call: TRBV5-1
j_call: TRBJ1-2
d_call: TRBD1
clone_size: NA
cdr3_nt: TGCGCCAGCAGCTTGTCCGGGACAGGCTATGGCTACACCTTC
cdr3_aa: CASSLSGTGYGYTF

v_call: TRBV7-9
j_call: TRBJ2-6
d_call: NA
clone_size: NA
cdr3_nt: TGTGCCAGCAGCTTTTTCGGTGGGAGCGGGGCCAACGTCCTGACTTTC
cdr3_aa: CASSFFGGSGANVLTF

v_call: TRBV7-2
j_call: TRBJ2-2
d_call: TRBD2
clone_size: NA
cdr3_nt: TGTGCCAGCAGCGCTCTAGCGGGGTCGGTTCCCGGGGAGCTGTTTTTT
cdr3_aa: CASSALAGSVPGELFF

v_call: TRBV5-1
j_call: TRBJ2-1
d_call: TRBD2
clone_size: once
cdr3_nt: TGCGCCAGCGGGGAGCGGGAGGCCGGATCCTACAATGAGCAGTTCTTC
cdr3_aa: CASGEREAGSYNEQFF

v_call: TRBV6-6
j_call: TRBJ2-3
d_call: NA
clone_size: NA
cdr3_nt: TGTGCCAGCAGCCTACTGGAGGGCACAGATACGCAGTATTTT
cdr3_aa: CASSLLEGTDTQYF

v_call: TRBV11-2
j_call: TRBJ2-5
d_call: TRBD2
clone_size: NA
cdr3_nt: TGTGCCAGCAGCCACGGGATTGCGGGGGGGCCTGAGACCCAGTACTTC
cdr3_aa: CASSHGIAGGPETQYF

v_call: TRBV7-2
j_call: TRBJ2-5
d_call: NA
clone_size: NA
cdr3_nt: TGTGCCAGCAGGGAACAGACACGGGGAGAGACCCAGTACTTC
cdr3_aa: CASREQTRGETQYF

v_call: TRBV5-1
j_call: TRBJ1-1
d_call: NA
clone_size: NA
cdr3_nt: TGCGCCAGCAGCTTGGCGGAAAACGCAGGCCCGGGGGGAGCTTTCTTT
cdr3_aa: CASSLAENAGPGGAFF

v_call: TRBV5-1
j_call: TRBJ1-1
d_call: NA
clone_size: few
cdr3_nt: TGCGCCAGCAGCTTGTTTCAGGGGAGCACTGAAGCTTTCTTT
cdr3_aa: CASSLFQGSTEAFF

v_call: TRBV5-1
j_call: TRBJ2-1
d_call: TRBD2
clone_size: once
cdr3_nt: TGCGCCAGCAGCTTGCCGTCTAGCGGGGACTCCTACAATGAGCAGTTCTTC
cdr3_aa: CASSLPSSGDSYNEQFF

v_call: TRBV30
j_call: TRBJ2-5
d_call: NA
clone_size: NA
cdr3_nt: TGTGCCGGGGGATTGCGGGGGCCTCAAGAGACCCAGTACTTC
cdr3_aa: CAGGLRGPQETQYF

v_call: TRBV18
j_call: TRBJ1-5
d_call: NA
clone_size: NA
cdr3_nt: TGTGCCAGCTCACCCGGACAGAAGAATCAGCCCCAGCATTTT
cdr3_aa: CASSPGQKNQPQHF

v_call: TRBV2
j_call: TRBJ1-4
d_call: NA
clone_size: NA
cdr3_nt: TGTGCCAGCAGCTCTATTGCCCCTAGGGGGGAAAAACTGTTTTTT
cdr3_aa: CASSSIAPRGEKLFF

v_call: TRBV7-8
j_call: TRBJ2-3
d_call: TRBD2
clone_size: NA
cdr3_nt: TGTGCCAGCAGCTTAGCGTTGGGACTAGCGGTGACAGATACGCAGTATTTT
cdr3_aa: CASSLALGLAVTDTQYF

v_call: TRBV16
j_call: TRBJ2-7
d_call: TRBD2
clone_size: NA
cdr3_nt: TGTGCCAGCAGCCACCGTCGCCCTAGCGGGGCTTTCTCCTACGAGCAGTACTTC
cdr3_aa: CASSHRRPSGAFSYEQYF

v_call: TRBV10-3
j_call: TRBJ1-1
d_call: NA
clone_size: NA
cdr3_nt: TGTGCCATCAGTGACAGGGGACCTGAAGCTTTCTTT
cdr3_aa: CAISDRGPEAFF

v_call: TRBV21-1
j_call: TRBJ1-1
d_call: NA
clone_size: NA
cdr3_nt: TGTGCCAGCAGCAAAGCTGAATCCGGGAAGAACACTGAAGCTTTCTTT
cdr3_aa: CASSKAESGKNTEAFF

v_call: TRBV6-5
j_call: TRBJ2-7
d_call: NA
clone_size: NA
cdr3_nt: TGTGCCAGCAGCCCATACGCGGTCGACTACGAGCAGTACTTC
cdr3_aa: CASSPYAVDYEQYF

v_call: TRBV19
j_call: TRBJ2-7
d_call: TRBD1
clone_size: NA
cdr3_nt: TGTGCCAGTAGTACCTGGGACAGCTCCTACGAGCAGTACTTC
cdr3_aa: CASSTWDSSYEQYF

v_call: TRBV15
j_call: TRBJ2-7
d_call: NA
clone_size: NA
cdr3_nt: TGTGCCACCAGCAGAGAAAGCGGAGGGATCTACGAGCAGTACTTC
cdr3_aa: CATSRESGGIYEQYF

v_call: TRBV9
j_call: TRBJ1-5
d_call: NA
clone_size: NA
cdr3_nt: TGTGCCAGCACCGGCGGAGTTAATAGCAATCAGCCCCAGCATTTT
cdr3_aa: CASTGGVNSNQPQHF

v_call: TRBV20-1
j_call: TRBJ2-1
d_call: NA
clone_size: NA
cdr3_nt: TGCAGTGTTCGACAGTACAATGAGCAGTTCTTC
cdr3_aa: CSVRQYNEQFF